One and the same sample provided the 28 T cell receptor beta chains below, sequenced in a study of metastatic and nonmetastatic thyroid tumors. Patients had received no treatment of any kind before thyroid surgery. TCRdb re-clonotyped the PCR reads through MiXCR. This table holds about 40,000 clones, 25% to 30% found once. The material sequenced was blood. These receptor sequences come from a male donor with papillary thyroid cancer or a benign thyroid nodule (not recorded which). Some clones in this sample may be carry-over from other donors' samples.

This clone is a singleton in its sample. The rearrangement links TRBV9 to TRBJ2-6; perhaps TRBD1 as D (5 bases). Germline CDR1 is SGDLS and CDR2 is YYNGEE. The germline V and J ends were trimmed by 1 base and 3 bases, with 8 bases remaining between them. This CDR3 contains 15 residues. CDR3 sequence reads: CASSVLGHGANVLTF. The CDR3 nucleotides are TGTGCCAGCAGCGTACTGGGGCATGGGGCCAACGTCCTGACTTTC.

This clone was seen at least ten times. Just one base apart from a much larger clone, this may be a read error. Within the sample, other DNA sequences also encode this same CDR3. The chain joins TRBV24-1 to TRBJ1-3, with D perhaps matching TRBD1 (6 bases). In germline, CDR1 is KGHDR, CDR2 SFDVKD. The CDR3 is 17 residues long. The CDR3 region has the DNA TGTGCCACCAGTGCCGCACCGGGACAACTCTCTGGAAACACCGTATATTTT. Its translation: CATSAAPGQLSGNTVYF.

Note on this clone: The CDR3 end shows no conserved phenylalanine or tryptophan, and so a read error is likely. The gene calls are TRBV29-1 and TRBJ2-1; the D gene is possibly TRBD1 (6 bases). In germline, CDR1 is SQVTM, CDR2 ANQGSEA. The CDR3 runs 15 residues. The CDR3 DNA follows: TGCAGCCTTGAGTTGGGACACAGCTCCTACAATGAGCAGTTCATC. Its translation is CSLELGHSSYNEQFI.

This clone showed up just a few times. The chain carries TRBV27 and TRBJ2-2; 7 bases agree with TRBD2. The germline CDR1 and CDR2 sequences are MNHEY and SMNVEV (reference sequence). The CDR3 is made up of 13 amino acids. The J segment lost 15 bases and the V segment lost 0 bases, leaving 7 bases of the junction unmatched. CDR3 nucleotide sequence: TGTGCCAGCAGTTTATCGTTCAGCGGGGATTTGTTTTTT. Its translation is CASSLSFSGDLFF.

The genes are TRBV20-1 and TRBJ2-3; D possibly corresponds to TRBD2 (6 bases). Germline V CDR1 and CDR2: DFQATT, SNEGSKA (reference sequence). The CDR3 consists of 14 residues. Between the trimmed V and J ends, which lost 5 bases and 1 base, there was a span of 13 bases. In nucleotides, the CDR3 is TGCAGTGCTCTAGCGCTAGGAGGCACAGATACGCAGTATTTT. Its protein product is CSALALGGTDTQYF.

This chain links TRBV28 with TRBJ2-7; a weak D match, TRBD1 (6 bases). CDR3 length: 14 amino acids. V dropped 6 bases and J dropped 5 bases, with 17 bases sitting between them. In germline, CDR1 is MDHEN, CDR2 SYDVKM. The DNA for the CDR3 is TGTGCCAGCAGACCCCCCACAGGGCTCGACGAGCAGTACTTC. Amino acid sequence: CASRPPTGLDEQYF.

The V gene is TRBV20-1, the J gene TRBJ1-6; tentatively, D is TRBD1 (5 bases). V was shortened by 3 bases and J by 2 bases, with 14 bases between the two germline ends. This CDR3 is 16 amino acids long. CDR1 is DFQATT, CDR2 SNEGSKA, per germline (reference sequence). CDR3 in DNA: TGCAGTGCTAGGGCCCCCATAGGGGCCTATAATTCACCCCTCCACTTT. Translation gives CSARAPIGAYNSPLHF.

This sequence joins TRBV18 and TRBJ2-1; D is unclear. CDR3 length: 15 residues. The germline V gene has CDR1 KGHSH and CDR2 LQKENI. V lost 2 bases and J 9 bases, leaving 17 bases between the germline ends. As DNA, the CDR3 is TGTGCCAGCTCACCAGGCGTGGGCAATTCCCGTGAGCAGTTCTTC. Amino acids: CASSPGVGNSREQFF.

The chain joins TRBV11-1 to TRBJ2-1; 7 bases fit TRBD1. The V segment lost 1 base and the J segment 3 bases; nucleotides outside the gene matches: 3. Germline V lookup: CDR1 SGHAT, CDR2 FQDESV (reference sequence). This CDR3 region has 15 residues. The CDR3 is CASSLGSGGYNEQFF. The CDR3 region has the DNA TGTGCCAGCAGCTTAGGGTCAGGGGGCTACAATGAGCAGTTCTTC.

Note on this clone: Other DNA variants within this sample encode the same CDR3. The chain carries TRBV2 and TRBJ2-3; D is possibly TRBD2 (5 bases). V was clipped by 6 bases and J by 1 base, with 8 bases between them. CDR1 is SNHLY, CDR2 FYNNEI, per germline. CDR3 length: 13 amino acids. CDR3: CASSGLGTDTQYF. CDR3 in DNA: TGTGCCAGCAGCGGACTTGGCACAGATACGCAGTATTTT.

V usage is TRBV28 and J usage is TRBJ1-2; no firm D call. The CDR3 length is 12 residues. Trimming removed 8 bases from V and 1 base from J, with 8 bases in between. Germline V lookup: CDR1 MDHEN, CDR2 SYDVKM. CDR3 sequence reads: CASRARNYGYTF. CDR3 bases: TGTGCCAGCCGGGCCCGTAACTATGGCTACACCTTC.

Judged by abundance, this clone is medium-sized. The V and J genes are TRBV6-1 and TRBJ1-2, with 7 bases identical to TRBD1. Germline-derived CDR1 and CDR2 are MNHNS and SASEGT. The CDR3 has 16 amino acids. The trim removed 5 bases at V and 8 bases at J, leaving 17 bases unmatched. The CDR3 DNA sequence: TGTGCCAGCAGTCTCGCTACACCAGGGGGAGGGGAGGGCTACACCTTC. It specifies CASSLATPGGGEGYTF.

The gene calls are TRBV6-4 and TRBJ2-6; D uncertain. Germline values: CDR1 MRHNA, CDR2 SNTAGT. V was pared by 0 bases and J by 2 bases, with 8 bases between. The CDR3 spans 16 residues. CDR3: CASSDSIGPGANVLTF. The CDR3 coding sequence is TGTGCCAGCAGTGACTCTATCGGCCCTGGGGCCAACGTCCTGACTTTC.

The chain joins TRBV3-1 to TRBJ1-1; D remains ambiguous. Germline CDR1 and CDR2: LGHDT and YNNKEL (reference sequence). The CDR3 is made up of 14 amino acids. With 7 bases removed from V and 1 base from J, the gap between germline ends came to 13 bases. In nucleotides, the CDR3 is TGTGCCAGCAATGGAGTGGGATGGAACACTGAAGCTTTCTTT. As protein: CASNGVGWNTEAFF.

This clone was detected many times. V and J are TRBV6-5 and TRBJ1-5, with D perhaps matching TRBD1 (5 bases). Between the trimmed V and J ends, which lost 5 bases and 0 bases, there was a span of 20 bases. The germline gives CDR1 MNHEY, CDR2 SVGAGI. The CDR3 is 18 residues long. This CDR3 reads CASSPPTGAGHSNQPQHF. Written as DNA, the CDR3 is TGTGCCAGCAGTCCCCCCACGGGAGCGGGGCATAGCAATCAGCCCCAGCATTTT.

This clone was seen more than once but under ten times. Other DNA sequences in the same sample also yield this CDR3. This chain joins TRBV10-3 and TRBJ1-1; 9 bases agree with TRBD1. CDR1 is ENHRY, CDR2 SYGVKD, per germline. Trimming took 10 bases from V and 3 from J; bases not matched to a gene: 15. The CDR3 spans 16 residues. CDR3 sequence (DNA): TGTGCCACCGAGGACAGGGGTCTATCTGTTGACACTGAAGCTTTCTTT. Its translation: CATEDRGLSVDTEAFF.

This clone appeared a few times. The V gene is TRBV19, the J gene TRBJ2-7, with D tentatively TRBD1 (6 bases). Looked up from germline, CDR1 is LNHDA and CDR2 is SQIVND (reference sequence). The CDR3 is 15 amino acids. Trimming pared 6 bases from V and 0 bases from J, leaving 15 bases between. The CDR3, as DNA: TGTGCCAGTAGGGACCGACAGGCAAGCTCCTACGAGCAGTACTTC. Translating it yields CASRDRQASSYEQYF.

The chain carries TRBV5-1 and TRBJ1-2, with D possibly matching TRBD1 (5 bases). CDR1 is SGHRS, CDR2 YFSETQ, per germline. The V gene lost 3 bases and the J gene lost 8 bases, with 23 bases spanning the gap. The CDR3 covers 16 residues. This CDR3 reads CASSSDTGRQGYGYTF. The DNA of the CDR3 is TGCGCCAGCAGCTCAGACACCGGGAGGCAGGGCTACGGCTACACCTTC.

By sample share, this clone is medium-sized (0.01 to 0.1%). V usage is TRBV18 and J usage is TRBJ2-7; tentatively, D is TRBD1 or TRBD2 (6 bases each). CDR1 KGHSH and CDR2 LQKENI come from the germline V gene. The germline V and J ends were trimmed by 8 bases and 6 bases, with 14 bases remaining between them. The CDR3 extends over 12 amino acids. The CDR3 loop is CASGWGASEQYF. In nucleotides, the CDR3 is TGTGCCAGCGGGTGGGGGGCCTCCGAGCAGTACTTC.

The gene calls are TRBV27 and TRBJ1-2; 9 bases match TRBD1. After removal of 7 bases from V and 2 bases from J, the junction contained 5 bases not matched to a gene. The CDR3 contains 14 residues. Germline CDR1 reads MNHEY; CDR2 reads SMNVEV (reference sequence). The CDR3 region has the DNA TGTGCCAGCAACGGACAGGGGCAGAACTATGGCTACACCTTC. Protein product: CASNGQGQNYGYTF.

The rearrangement joins TRBV12-5 to TRBJ1-2; a possible D gene is TRBD1 (5 bases). This CDR3 has 16 amino acids. Trimming removed 1 base from V and 7 bases from J, with 19 bases in between. The germline gives CDR1 LGHNT, CDR2 FRNRAP. The CDR3 nucleotides are TGTGCTAGTGGTTTGGCCGTGATGGAAGGGGCCGGTGGCTACACCTTC. As protein: CASGLAVMEGAGGYTF. Supplemented by reference TRBV12-5 and TRBJ1-2, the full variable domain reads DARVTQTPRHKVTEMGQEVTMRCQPILGHNTVFWYRQTMMQGLELLAYFRNRAPLDDSGMPKDRFSAEMPDATLATLKIQPSEPRDSAVYFCASGLAVMEGAGGYTFGSGTRLTVV.

The chain joins TRBV6-1 to TRBJ1-2; possibly TRBD1 for D (6 bases). CDR1 MNHNS and CDR2 SASEGT come from the germline V gene. The CDR3 runs 15 residues. With 0 bases removed from V and 13 bases from J, the gap between germline ends came to 21 bases. The CDR3 DNA reads as TGTGCCAGCAGTGAAGCCCCTGGGGGCGGGGCCATTGGCACCTTC. It translates to CASSEAPGGGAIGTF.

This clone has just a few counts. V gene TRBV6-1 combines with J gene TRBJ2-7; 11 bases fit TRBD1. The V gene end was trimmed by 6 bases and the J gene end by 3 bases; junction bases not matched to a gene: 7. The CDR3 is 15 amino acids. The germline V gene has CDR1 MNHNS and CDR2 SASEGT. CDR3 DNA: TGTGCCAGCAGCAGGACAGGGGGCAAGCTCTACGAGCAGTACTTC. This translates into CASSRTGGKLYEQYF.

The V call is TRBV20-1, the J call TRBJ1-1, with D maybe TRBD1 (5 bases). CDR3 length: 12 amino acids. Germline assignment: CDR1 DFQATT and CDR2 SNEGSKA (reference sequence). V lost 5 bases to trimming and J lost 6 bases, with 13 bases between them. The CDR3: CSALYRGPEAFF. Written as DNA, the CDR3 is TGCAGTGCTCTCTATAGGGGCCCTGAAGCTTTCTTT.

In its sample, this clone ranks as medium-sized. V and J are TRBV10-3 and TRBJ2-7; 9 bases map to TRBD1. The trim removed 6 bases at V and 0 bases at J, leaving 12 bases unmatched. There are 17 residues in the CDR3. Per germline, CDR1 ENHRY and CDR2 SYGVKD. CDR3 coding DNA: TGTGCCATCAGCCGTTCGATTGGGACAGGGAGCTCCTACGAGCAGTACTTC. Its protein is CAISRSIGTGSSYEQYF.

About this clone: One junction end does not reproduce the germline sequence, and a read error may be involved. V gene TRBV18 combines with J gene TRBJ1-6; D uncertain. CDR1 and CDR2 from the germline V gene are KGHSH and LQKENI. The CDR3 totals 14 residues. The CDR3 region has the DNA TGTGCCAGCTCACTCTACTCCTATTATTCACCCCTCCAGTTT. Translated, it gives CASSLYSYYSPLQF.

The CDR3 DNA follows: TGTGCCAGCAGTGACATTGAAGGGACCGGGGAGCTGTTTTTT. Translating gives CASSDIEGTGELFF. The chain couples TRBV25-1 to TRBJ2-2; D unclear. The CDR3 runs to 14 residues. The germline V gene has CDR1 MGHDK and CDR2 SYGVNS. Trimming took off 3 bases at V and 5 bases at J, with 10 bases between the two ends.

By share, this clone counts as medium-sized. This chain uses TRBV6-1 with TRBJ1-6; D unresolved. Trimming shortened V by 2 bases and J by 0 bases, and 11 bases separated the two germline ends. The CDR3 is 17 amino acids. Germline values: CDR1 MNHNS, CDR2 SASEGT. CDR3 bases: TGTGCCAGCAGTGAACGTCCAGTAAGCTCCTATAATTCACCCCTCCACTTT. Its protein product is CASSERPVSSYNSPLHF.